One sample yielded the 5 T cell receptor beta chains listed below, sequenced in a study of T cell responses to AZD1222 COVID-19 vaccine. Generated by immunoSEQ multiplex PCR, the TCRdb table keeps only in-frame clones and is missing some. The data contain approximately 90,000 clones, 88% of them singletons. The material was peripheral blood, obtained on day 0 of AZD1222 vaccination. The source of these receptors is an adult in good health.

The rearrangement joins TRBV27 to TRBJ2-1; a possible D gene is TRBD1 (5 bases). Germline CDR1 reads MNHEY; CDR2 reads SMNVEV (reference sequence). The CDR3 length is 16 residues. V lost 6 bases and J 7 bases, leaving 22 bases between the germline ends. The CDR3 is CASSPRSRTLGNEQFF. The CDR3 nucleotides read TGTGCCAGCAGCCCGCGGTCGCGGACACTGGGTAATGAGCAGTTCTTC.

The chain employs TRBV7-8 and TRBJ2-5, with TRBD1 matching 7 bases. With 4 bases clipped from V and 7 bases from J, the junction kept 18 bases outside the gene matches. Germline CDR1 SGHVS, CDR2 FQNEAQ. This CDR3 is 17 amino acids long. CDR3 residues: CASSSIRVRQGSGTQYF. CDR3 DNA sequence: TGTGCCAGCAGCTCCATCAGGGTTCGACAGGGCTCGGGGACCCAGTACTTC.

This clone was picked up one time. This rearrangement joins TRBV19 to TRBJ1-6; possible D gene TRBD1, 6 bases. The germline gives CDR1 LNHDA, CDR2 SQIVND (reference sequence). The CDR3 is 13 residues long. The CDR3 DNA reads as TGTGCAGCAGGGGTGGATTATAATTCACCCCTCCACTTT. This encodes CAAGVDYNSPLHF.

This clone was counted a few times. This rearrangement joins TRBV18 to TRBJ1-5; 9 positions match TRBD1. This CDR3 region has 15 residues. CDR1 and CDR2 (germline): KGHSH, LQKENI. The ends lost 2 bases at V and 9 bases at J; junction bases unmatched: 8. In nucleotides, the CDR3 is TGTGCCAGCTCACCAGAGACAGGGGGGTTGTGGCCCCAGCATTTT. It translates to CASSPETGGLWPQHF.

This CDR3 reads CASSGGLSNEQFF. CDR3 nucleotides: TGCGCCAGCAGTGGTGGGCTATCCAATGAGCAGTTCTTC. The chain employs TRBV10-1 and TRBJ2-1; unclear D gene. Trimming shortened V by 4 bases and J by 6 bases, and 10 bases separated the two germline ends. The CDR3 length is 13 residues. Germline lookup yields CDR1 WNHNN and CDR2 SYGVQD (reference sequence).